The 14 T cell receptor beta chains below all came from one sample that was sequenced in a study of CD8+ T cells in alopecia areata. RNA, once extracted, was reverse transcribed into cDNA for use as the sequencing template. TCRdb's copy holds only in-frame clones and misses some; the assay was immunoSEQ multiplex PCR. Of 50,000 to 70,000 clones in the sample, about 40% were seen once. Input material: NKG2D-low CD8+ T cells sorted from blood. Receptors originate from a human donor with alopecia areata.

This CDR3 is CASSQGWMYGYTF. The CDR3 bases are TGCGCCAGCAGCCAAGGATGGATGTATGGCTACACCTTC. The chain links TRBV4-1 to TRBJ1-2; unclear D gene. Germline CDR1 is MGHRA and CDR2 is YSYEKL. Trimming pared 1 base from V and 5 bases from J, leaving 8 bases between. The length of the CDR3 is 13 residues.

The CDR3 DNA follows: TGTGCCAGCAGCTGGGGGGAGCGTGGCTACACCTTC. Translating gives CASSWGERGYTF. The chain combines TRBV5-6 with TRBJ1-2; tentative D call: TRBD1 (5 bases). CDR1 is SGHDT and CDR2 is YYEEEE in the germline V gene. Trimming pared 3 bases from V and 7 bases from J, leaving 10 bases between. The length of the CDR3 is 12 residues.

V and J are TRBV4-1 and TRBJ2-3; the D gene is possibly TRBD1 (5 bases). Germline V gene lookup returns CDR1 MGHRA and CDR2 YSYEKL. Between the trimmed V and J ends, which lost 5 bases and 2 bases, there was a span of 14 bases. The CDR3 runs 15 residues. The CDR3 reads CASSVRQSLTDTQYF. DNA of the CDR3: TGCGCCAGCAGCGTCCGACAGTCCCTCACAGATACGCAGTATTTT.

In its sample, this clone was seen once. The chain recombines TRBV29-1 with TRBJ2-3; 7 bases fit TRBD1. Germline lookup yields CDR1 SQVTM and CDR2 ANQGSEA. This CDR3 is built from 15 residues. The junction had 9 bases not matched to a gene; V was cut back by 6 bases and J by 0 bases. DNA of the CDR3: TGCAGCGTAGGGCCCCAGGGGGTGAGCACAGATACGCAGTATTTT. This codes for CSVGPQGVSTDTQYF.

This clone occurred a few times. For the CDR3, the DNA is TGTGCCAGCAGCGTAGCGCCCGAGCGGATAAGCACAGATACGCAGTATTTT. Its protein is CASSVAPERISTDTQYF. This rearrangement joins TRBV9 to TRBJ2-3; maybe TRBD2 (5 bases). In germline, CDR1 is SGDLS, CDR2 YYNGEE. The CDR3 is made up of 17 amino acids. Trimming cost V 0 bases and J 0 bases, with 14 bases left between them.

The V gene is TRBV23-1, the J gene TRBJ2-3; a possible D gene is TRBD2 (5 bases). TRBV23-1 belongs to the ORF category, with a function that is uncertain. The CDR3 totals 15 residues. V was pared by 6 bases and J by 0 bases, with 13 bases between. This chain's CDR3 is CASRPGVASTDTQYF. The CDR3 DNA sequence: TGCGCCAGCAGGCCCGGGGTAGCCAGCACAGATACGCAGTATTTT.

The J gene is TRBJ2-7, the V gene TRBV27; 9 bases are a match to TRBD1. The V gene's germline CDR1 is MNHEY and CDR2 SMNVEV (reference sequence). The CDR3 consists of 14 residues. The ends lost 3 bases at V and 3 bases at J; junction bases unmatched: 3. The CDR3 DNA sequence: TGTGCCAGCAGTTTGACAGGGGGAGACTACGAGCAGTACTTC. Translated: CASSLTGGDYEQYF.

The chain combines TRBV28 with TRBJ2-7; TRBD2 aligns across 14 bases. Germline CDR1 MDHEN, CDR2 SYDVKM. Trimming at V came to 3 bases and at J to 3 bases, leaving 4 bases not matched to a gene. This CDR3 is built from 16 residues. In DNA form, the CDR3 reads TGTGCCAGCAGTTTTCGCGGACTAGCGGGAGGCTACGAGCAGTACTTC. Translation: CASSFRGLAGGYEQYF.

The rearrangement uses TRBV6-6 and TRBJ1-2; D perhaps matches TRBD1 (5 bases). V lost 2 bases to trimming and J lost 4 bases, with 5 bases between them. Germline V CDR1 and CDR2: MNHNY, SVGAGI (reference sequence). The CDR3 length is 12 residues. CDR3 DNA sequence: TGTGCCAGCAGTTACGGGACCTATGGCTACACCTTC. It translates to CASSYGTYGYTF.

This rearrangement joins TRBV2 to TRBJ2-5; 7 nucleotides match TRBD1. Unmatched junction bases numbered 13, after V lost 7 bases and J lost 5 bases. The germline V gene has CDR1 SNHLY and CDR2 FYNNEI. The CDR3 sequence is 15 residues long. CDR3 coding DNA: TGTGCCAGCACCTCACGAGACAGGGCCAAGGAGACCCAGTACTTC. Its translation is CASTSRDRAKETQYF.

This clone was detected a few times. DNA of the CDR3: TGTGCCAGCAGCCTAGGGACTAGGGCCGGGGAGCTGTTTTTT. As protein: CASSLGTRAGELFF. The chain couples TRBV7-9 to TRBJ2-2, with 8 positions matching TRBD2. The CDR3 is made up of 14 amino acids. Losses at the gene ends were 5 bases for V and 6 bases for J; bases not matched to a gene: 5. Per the germline V gene, CDR1 is SEHNR and CDR2 is FQNEAQ (reference sequence).

The sample holds a few counts of this clone. This sequence joins TRBV11-2 and TRBJ2-1; 12 positions agree with TRBD2. This CDR3 is 15 amino acids long. The J segment lost 4 bases and the V segment lost 3 bases, leaving 1 base of the junction unmatched. Germline CDR1 SGHAT, CDR2 FQNNGV. The CDR3 region is CASSLGLAGYNEQFF. In DNA, the CDR3 is TGTGCCAGCAGCTTGGGACTAGCGGGTTACAATGAGCAGTTCTTC.

The chain has TRBV19 and TRBJ2-7; 11 bases are shared with TRBD1. The germline V gene encodes CDR1 LNHDA and CDR2 SQIVND (reference sequence). There are 17 residues in the CDR3. Trimming took 5 bases from V and 2 from J; bases not matched to a gene: 11. Written as DNA, the CDR3 is TGTGCCAGTAGTGAGGGTCAAGGGGACAGGGGGACCTACGAGCAGTACTTC. Encoded protein: CASSEGQGDRGTYEQYF.

The rearrangement uses TRBV29-1 and TRBJ1-2, with D perhaps TRBD1 (6 bases). Germline values: CDR1 SQVTM, CDR2 ANQGSEA. The V end lost 5 bases, the J end lost 8 bases, and 15 bases lay between the germline ends. The CDR3 extends over 12 amino acids. The CDR3: CSVPGTPGGYTF. The CDR3 DNA follows: TGCAGCGTTCCAGGGACACCGGGGGGCTACACCTTC.